This T cell receptor (beta chain) was identified in a study of cytomegalovirus exposure and HLA in healthy donors. The CDR3 consists of 16 residues. Germline CDR1 SGHRS, CDR2 YFSETQ. Trimming pared 4 bases from V and 3 bases from J, leaving 17 bases between. It was healthy bone marrow donors who served as donors. Primers included in the PCR were 60 Vbeta and 13 Jbeta primers. Repertoires were generated with immunoSEQ multiplex PCR, while TCRdb's copy carries only in-frame clones and drops some. Here the sample spans about 160,000 clones, approximately 77% being singletons. Comment on this clone: Antigen: not known.

Study results and caveats: Later analysis identified 17,000 or so TCR beta sequences associated with HLA alleles, using a false discovery rate threshold of 0.05. The study found most TCR sequences rare, yet found some public TCRs in many donors.

The chain links TRBV5-1 to TRBJ2-1, with unresolved D. The material sequenced was PBMCs. The sequence was collected from a female donor in good health and CMV-seronegative. The CDR3: CASSHFSGTNYNEQFF. In nucleotides, the CDR3 is TGCGCCAGCAGCCACTTTAGTGGAACTAACTACAATGAGCAGTTCTTC.